This T cell receptor beta chain appears in the sequencing data of a study of blood T cells in healthy people across ages. A sample-barcoded 5' primer and a J-beta primer mix were used in a second PCR of roughly 6 to 11 cycles. TCRdb processed the 5' RACE reads anew with MiXCR; each CDR3 protein has one entry. The sample contains about 830,000 distinct CDR3 sequences, around 62% of which appear only once. Study-wide results and caveats: Whereas aged donors had fewer naive CD4+ cells, long-lived donors had more of them and higher diversity.

From germline, CDR1 is SGHRS and CDR2 YFSETQ. The CDR3 has 17 amino acids. The V gene lost 0 bases and the J gene lost 1 base, with 17 bases spanning the gap. In the case of this clonotype: The antigen is unknown.

Each donor had around 11 milliliters of peripheral blood drawn. Sequencing input: blood. J is TRBJ2-7 and V is TRBV5-1, with D unresolved. This TCR was sampled from a man in his thirties or forties in good health. The CDR3 sequence is CASSLGITAFTSYEQYF. The CDR3, as DNA: TGCGCCAGCAGCTTGGGTATTACCGCCTTTACATCCTACGAGCAGTACTTC.